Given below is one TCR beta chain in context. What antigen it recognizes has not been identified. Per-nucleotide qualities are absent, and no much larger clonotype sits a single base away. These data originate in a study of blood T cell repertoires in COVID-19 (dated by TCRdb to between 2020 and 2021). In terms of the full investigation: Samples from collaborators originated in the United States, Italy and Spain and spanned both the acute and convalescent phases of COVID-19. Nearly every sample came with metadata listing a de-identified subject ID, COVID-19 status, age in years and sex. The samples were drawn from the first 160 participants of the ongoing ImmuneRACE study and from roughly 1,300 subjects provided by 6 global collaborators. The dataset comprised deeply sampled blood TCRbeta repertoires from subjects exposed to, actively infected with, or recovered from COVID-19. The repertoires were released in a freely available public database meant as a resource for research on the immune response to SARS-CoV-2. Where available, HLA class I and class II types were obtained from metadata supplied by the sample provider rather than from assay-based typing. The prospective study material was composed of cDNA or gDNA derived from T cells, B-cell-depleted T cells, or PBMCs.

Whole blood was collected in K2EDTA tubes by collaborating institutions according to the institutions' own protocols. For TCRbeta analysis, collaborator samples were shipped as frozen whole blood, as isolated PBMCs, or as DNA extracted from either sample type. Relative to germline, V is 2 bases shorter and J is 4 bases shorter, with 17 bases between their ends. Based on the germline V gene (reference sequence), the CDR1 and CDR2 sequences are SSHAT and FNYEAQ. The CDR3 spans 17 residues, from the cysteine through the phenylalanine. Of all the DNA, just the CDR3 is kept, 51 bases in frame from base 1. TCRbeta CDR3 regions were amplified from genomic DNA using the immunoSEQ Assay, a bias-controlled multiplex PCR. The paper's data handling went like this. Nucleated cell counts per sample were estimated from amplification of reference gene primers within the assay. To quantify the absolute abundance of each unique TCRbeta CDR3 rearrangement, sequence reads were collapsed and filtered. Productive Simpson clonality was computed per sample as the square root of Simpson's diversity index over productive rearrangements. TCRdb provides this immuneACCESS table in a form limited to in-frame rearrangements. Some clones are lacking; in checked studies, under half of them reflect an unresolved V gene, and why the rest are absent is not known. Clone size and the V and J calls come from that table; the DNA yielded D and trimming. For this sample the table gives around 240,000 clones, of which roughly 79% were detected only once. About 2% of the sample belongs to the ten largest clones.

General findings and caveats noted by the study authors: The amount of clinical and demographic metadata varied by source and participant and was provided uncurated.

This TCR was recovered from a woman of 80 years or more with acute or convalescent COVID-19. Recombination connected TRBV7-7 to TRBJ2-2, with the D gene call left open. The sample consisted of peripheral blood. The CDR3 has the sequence CASSLFEPQLGTGELFF. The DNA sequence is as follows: TGTGCCAGCAGCTTATTCGAACCCCAGCTAGGCACCGGGGAGCTGTTTTTT.